Below, 20 T cell receptor beta chains from the same sample are listed, as sequenced in a study of T cells after yellow fever vaccination. Using its own MiXCR run on the 5' RACE reads, TCRdb lists one record per CDR3 protein. The data show some 220,000 distinct CDR3 sequences, with approximately 3.3% seen just once and 2.5% to 3.5% held by the top ten. The material sequenced was CD4+ T cells sorted from PBMCs, taken 10 days after the yellow fever booster vaccination. These receptors all come from a man aged 18 to 30 who received the YFV17D yellow fever vaccine.

This clonotype appeared many times. The chain uses TRBV11-2 and TRBJ2-5, with a possible D match to TRBD1 (6 bases). This CDR3 is 14 amino acids long. With 5 bases removed from V and 5 bases from J, the gap between germline ends came to 15 bases. CDR1 and CDR2 from the germline V gene are SGHAT and FQNNGV. CDR3 residues: CASSLRSQGETQYF. CDR3 nucleotide sequence: TGTGCCAGCAGCCTACGAAGTCAGGGGGAGACCCAGTACTTC. The entire variable domain, with the rest obtained from reference TRBV11-2 and TRBJ2-5, is as follows: EAGVAQSPRYKIIEKRQSVAFWCNPISGHATLYWYQQILGQGPKLLIQFQNNGVVDDSQLPKDRFSAERLKGVDSTLKIQPAKLEDSAVYLCASSLRSQGETQYFGPGTRLLVL.

The table lists this clonotype with a few counts. The J gene is TRBJ2-7, the V gene TRBV12-3 or TRBV12-4; possibly TRBD1 for D (5 bases). V was cut by 1 base and J by 2 bases, with 9 bases left in between. This CDR3 is built from 14 residues. The CDR3 region is CASSLDRTTYEQYF. CDR3 nucleotide sequence: TGTGCCAGCAGTTTAGACAGGACAACCTACGAGCAGTACTTC.

The chain couples TRBV3-1 to TRBJ1-2, with a weak D call TRBD1 (6 bases). V lost 9 bases and J lost 7, with 18 bases in between. Germline lookup yields CDR1 LGHDT and CDR2 YNNKEL (reference sequence). The CDR3 loop spans 13 amino acids. CDR3 sequence (DNA): TGTGCCAGTCAACCGGGGCAGGGGTCTGGCTACACCTTC. This encodes CASQPGQGSGYTF.

This clonotype appeared many times. The chain carries TRBV9 and TRBJ2-7, with 7 bases identical to TRBD1. CDR1 is SGDLS, CDR2 YYNGEE, per germline. Trimming cost V 6 bases and J 2 bases; bases outside gene matches: 5. The CDR3 is 13 amino acids. Written as DNA, the CDR3 is TGTGCCAGCACCGGGACAGCAACCTACGAGCAGTACGTC. Translating gives CASTGTATYEQYV.

This clonotype was seen many times. CDR3: CASSWEQGRGYTF. DNA for the CDR3: TGCGCCAGCAGCTGGGAGCAGGGTAGAGGCTACACCTTC. V usage is TRBV5-1 and J usage is TRBJ1-2; possibly TRBD1 for D (5 bases). V was trimmed by 3 bases and J by 8 bases, leaving 14 bases between them. The CDR3 loop spans 13 amino acids. Looked up from germline, CDR1 is SGHRS and CDR2 is YFSETQ.

This chain uses TRBV27 with TRBJ1-2; TRBD1 agrees at 8 bases. The V segment lost 6 bases and the J segment 13 bases; nucleotides outside the gene matches: 16. There are 14 residues in the CDR3. CDR1 is MNHEY, CDR2 SMNVEV, per germline (reference sequence). The CDR3 is CASRATPGQGAITF. The CDR3 coding sequence is TGTGCCAGCAGAGCCACCCCCGGCCAGGGGGCCATCACCTTC.

This clonotype was detected only a few times. V usage is TRBV24-1 and J usage is TRBJ1-1; 11 bases fit TRBD1. This CDR3 comprises 13 residues. The junction had 1 base not matched to a gene; V was cut back by 3 bases and J by 8 bases. From germline, CDR1 is KGHDR and CDR2 SFDVKD. CDR3 sequence: CATSDRTGGEAFF. CDR3 coding DNA: TGTGCCACCAGTGATAGGACAGGGGGCGAAGCTTTCTTT.

This clonotype was picked up a small number of times. The chain joins TRBV6-2 or TRBV6-3 to TRBJ2-3; D may be TRBD1 or TRBD2 (5 bases each). The V end was cut by 11 bases, the J end by 2 bases, with 14 bases between. CDR3 length: 13 residues. Germline V CDR1 and CDR2: MNHEY, SVGEGT. CDR3 sequence (DNA): TGTGCCGGGGGACCGACTACCACAGATACGCAGTATTTT. Translated: CAGGPTTTDTQYF.

This chain links TRBV12-3 or TRBV12-4 with TRBJ2-3; maybe TRBD2 (5 bases). V was clipped by 5 bases and J by 5 bases, with 20 bases between them. The CDR3 is made up of 16 amino acids. The CDR3 region is CASSPPLEWRRDTQYF. DNA of the CDR3: TGTGCCAGCAGTCCCCCACTCGAATGGAGGCGAGATACGCAGTATTTT.

As for this clonotype: This may come from a read error, since a much larger clone is one base off. The CDR3 carries no conserved terminal phenylalanine or tryptophan, so it likely arises from a read error. The chain employs TRBV12-3 or TRBV12-4 and TRBJ1-2; D gene uncertain. The CDR3 runs 13 residues. Trimming left V 7 bases short and J 4 bases short, with 13 bases between. CDR3 bases: TGTGCCAGCACCAATGACGCCAGCTATGGCTACACCATC. Amino acids: CASTNDASYGYTI.

This clonotype was detected a few times. The chain is built from TRBV25-1 and TRBJ2-2; D may be TRBD2 (7 bases). Trimming pared 7 bases from V and 3 bases from J, leaving 30 bases between. The CDR3 spans 20 residues. The germline V gene has CDR1 MGHDK and CDR2 SYGVNS. CDR3 nucleotide sequence: TGTGCCAGCACTACAAAAAGGGAGGGGGGGCCGAGGTTGTACACCGGGGAGCTGTTTTTT. It encodes CASTTKREGGPRLYTGELFF.

This clonotype was recorded many times. This sequence joins TRBV4-3 and TRBJ2-2; no clear D gene. V dropped 0 bases and J dropped 6 bases, with 11 bases sitting between them. Germline assignment: CDR1 LGHNA and CDR2 YSLEER. The CDR3 is 15 amino acids. The CDR3 DNA reads TGCGCCAGCAGCCAAGATAGGCCGTTTTCCGGGGAGCTGTTTTTT. Its translation: CASSQDRPFSGELFF.

This clonotype was counted many times. The chain combines TRBV29-1 with TRBJ2-5; 7 nucleotides align to TRBD1. V gave up 6 bases and J gave up 4 bases; unmatched junction bases: 5. CDR1 SQVTM and CDR2 ANQGSEA come from the germline V gene. This CDR3 region has 12 residues. The CDR3 is CSVGTAGETQYF. CDR3 DNA sequence: TGCAGCGTAGGGACAGCCGGAGAGACCCAGTACTTC.

This clonotype showed up just a few times. The J gene is TRBJ2-6, the V gene TRBV3-1, with D perhaps being TRBD1 or TRBD2 (5 bases each). Trimming pared 2 bases from V and 2 bases from J, leaving 13 bases between. Germline CDR1 reads LGHDT; CDR2 reads YNNKEL (reference sequence). CDR3 length: 17 amino acids. The CDR3 DNA is TGTGCCAGCAGCCAACCTGGGCGAGGGGCTGGGGCCAACGTCCTGACTTTC. Its translation is CASSQPGRGAGANVLTF.

For the CDR3, the DNA is TGTGCCAGCAGTTTAAAGGGCGATCGGGGGCAGGCTTTCTTT. Its protein product is CASSLKGDRGQAFF. The chain employs TRBV27 and TRBJ1-1; a possible D gene is TRBD1 (6 bases). Germline CDR1 MNHEY, CDR2 SMNVEV (reference sequence). The CDR3 loop spans 14 amino acids. V was cut by 2 bases and J by 11 bases, with 18 bases left in between.

This clonotype came up a few times. V is TRBV11-2 and J is TRBJ1-1; weak D call: TRBD1 (6 bases). The CDR3 totals 10 residues. CDR1 and CDR2 (germline): SGHAT, FQNNGV. The V end was cut by 5 bases, the J end by 10 bases, with 8 bases between. CDR3 protein: CASSRGAAFF. Written as DNA, the CDR3 is TGTGCCAGCAGCCGGGGGGCAGCTTTCTTT.

This chain joins TRBV6-1 and TRBJ1-6; the D is unclear. This CDR3 has 13 residues. Germline assignment: CDR1 MNHNS and CDR2 SASEGT. V was trimmed by 5 bases and J by 8 bases, leaving 10 bases between them. CDR3 protein: CASSTLGDSPLHF. Here the CDR3 DNA reads TGTGCCAGCAGTACCCTTGGGGATTCACCCCTCCACTTT.

This clonotype was seen a few times. Written as DNA, the CDR3 is TGCAGTGCTAGCCAGGGGGCTTCTGGAAACACCATATATTTT. Encoded protein: CSASQGASGNTIYF. This chain connects TRBV20-1 to TRBJ1-3, with TRBD1 matching over 8 bases. Germline V CDR1 and CDR2: DFQATT, SNEGSKA (reference sequence). V gave up 3 bases and J gave up 1 base; unmatched junction bases: 2. The CDR3 is 14 amino acids.

This clonotype has more than one count but fewer than ten. The genes are TRBV24-1 and TRBJ1-1; D is unclear. V lost 11 bases to trimming and J lost 3 bases, with 15 bases between them. The CDR3 extends over 13 amino acids. Germline V gene data show CDR1 as KGHDR and CDR2 as SFDVKD. DNA for the CDR3: TGTGCCAACTTTAAGTGGCGGGACACTGAAGCTTTCTTT. The encoded protein is CANFKWRDTEAFF.

Only a few counts were recorded for this clonotype. The genes are TRBV12-3 or TRBV12-4 and TRBJ1-5, with D possibly being TRBD1 (6 bases). This CDR3 has 12 amino acids. Trimming cost V 6 bases and J 4 bases, with 7 bases left between them. As DNA, the CDR3 is TGTGCCAGCAGGGACAGAAATCAGCCCCAGCATTTT. Protein product: CASRDRNQPQHF.